This T cell receptor (beta chain) was captured in a study of T cell responses to AZD1222 COVID-19 vaccine. Produced via immunoSEQ multiplex PCR; TCRdb's table is partial and in-frame only. The data show around 80,000 clones, with around 90% seen just once and 1.3% held by the top ten. Whole-study results and caveats: Repertoires were obtained only post-peak T cell response.

About this clone itself: The target antigen is unknown.

Here the sequenced sample was peripheral blood, taken 28 days after the second AZD1222 dose. This receptor was obtained from an adult who received the AZD1222 COVID-19 vaccine.

This CDR3 reads CSVRQENYGYTF. The CDR3 DNA is TGCAGCGTTCGACAGGAGAACTATGGCTACACCTTC. This chain connects TRBV29-1 to TRBJ1-2; a weak D match, TRBD1 (6 bases). Trimming removed 5 bases from V and 2 bases from J, with 9 bases in between. The CDR3 loop spans 12 amino acids. Looked up from germline, CDR1 is SQVTM and CDR2 is ANQGSEA.